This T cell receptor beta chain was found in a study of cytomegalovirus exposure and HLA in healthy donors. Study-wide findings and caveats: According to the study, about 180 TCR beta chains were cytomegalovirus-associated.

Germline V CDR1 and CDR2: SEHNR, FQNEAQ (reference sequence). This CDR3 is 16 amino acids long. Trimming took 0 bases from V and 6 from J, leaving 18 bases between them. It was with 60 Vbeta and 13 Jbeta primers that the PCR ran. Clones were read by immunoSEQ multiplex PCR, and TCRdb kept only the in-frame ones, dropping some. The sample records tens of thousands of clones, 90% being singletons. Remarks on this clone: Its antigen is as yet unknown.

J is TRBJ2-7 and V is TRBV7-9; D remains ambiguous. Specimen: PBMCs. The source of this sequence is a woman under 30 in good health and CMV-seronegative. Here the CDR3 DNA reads TGTGCCAGCAGCTTAGCCCGGGTGGGTTCATGGCGCGAGCAGTACTTC. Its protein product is CASSLARVGSWREQYF.